Shown below are 30 T cell receptor beta chains from a single sample sequenced in a study of blood T cell repertoires in COVID-19. Sequenced by immunoSEQ multiplex PCR; TCRdb stores in-frame clones only, minus some. The sample lists 250,000 or so clones; 88% were seen once. The sequencing input was peripheral blood. The receptors stem from a woman in her 30s with acute or convalescent COVID-19.

The chain carries TRBV19 and TRBJ1-6; the D is unclear. The ends were cut back, 5 bases at V and 7 bases at J, with 12 bases in the middle. CDR3 length: 14 amino acids. Germline V gives CDR1 LNHDA, CDR2 SQIVND (reference sequence). The DNA of the CDR3 is TGTGCCAGTAGTTCTGAGGGAGGGAATTCACCCCTCCACTTT. It translates to CASSSEGGNSPLHF.

The chain is built from TRBV5-1 and TRBJ1-2; D possibly corresponds to TRBD1 (5 bases). Germline V CDR1 and CDR2: SGHRS, YFSETQ. V lost 0 bases and J lost 0, with 9 bases in between. The CDR3 has 15 amino acids. The CDR3 region is CASSLDTGANYGYTF. Written as DNA, the CDR3 is TGCGCCAGCAGCTTGGATACAGGAGCTAACTATGGCTACACCTTC.

The chain combines TRBV11-3 with TRBJ2-7; D not resolved. Per germline, CDR1 SGHNT and CDR2 YENEEA. The CDR3 is 15 amino acids. The V and J ends lost 5 bases and 0 bases respectively, with 14 bases between them. The CDR3 nucleotides are TGTGCCAGCAGCCCCCCCCACAGCCCCTCCTACGAGCAGTACTTC. Residues: CASSPPHSPSYEQYF.

The chain recombines TRBV7-9 with TRBJ2-3, with 7 nucleotides matching TRBD2. The germline V gene has CDR1 SEHNR and CDR2 FQNEAQ (reference sequence). J was trimmed by 3 bases and V by 5 bases; bases with no gene match: 14. The CDR3 runs to 17 residues. The CDR3 region has the DNA TGTGCCAGCAGCGCAGGCCGCGCGGGAGTTGGAACAGATACGCAGTATTTT. Its translation is CASSAGRAGVGTDTQYF.

The CDR3 DNA sequence: TGTGCCATCAGGACTAGCGGGAGCTACAATGAGCAGTTCTTC. Residues: CAIRTSGSYNEQFF. The chain recombines TRBV27 with TRBJ2-1, with TRBD2 matching 13 bases. V lost 10 bases to trimming and J lost 3 bases; unmatched junction nucleotides: 3. Germline V gene sequence: CDR1 MNHEY, CDR2 SMNVEV (reference sequence). This CDR3 comprises 14 residues.

The chain employs TRBV6-6 and TRBJ2-1, with 8 bases matching TRBD2. V shed 5 bases and J 7 bases; nucleotides not matched to a gene: 7. Germline V CDR1 and CDR2: MNHNY, SVGAGI (reference sequence). CDR3 length: 14 amino acids. The CDR3, as DNA: TGTGCCAGCAGTGGGACTAGGTTGGGGAATGAGCAGTTCTTC. Amino acids: CASSGTRLGNEQFF.

The chain employs TRBV20-1 and TRBJ1-5; 7 bases agree with TRBD1. This CDR3 is built from 15 residues. With 3 bases clipped from V and 4 bases from J, the junction kept 9 bases outside the gene matches. CDR1 and CDR2 from the germline V gene are DFQATT and SNEGSKA (reference sequence). CDR3 nucleotide sequence: TGCAGTGCTAGTACCGGGACAGTGGGTAATCAGCCCCAGCATTTT. This translates into CSASTGTVGNQPQHF.

The chain uses TRBV19 and TRBJ2-7, with 9 bases lining up with TRBD1. This CDR3 is built from 15 residues. V lost 3 bases, J lost 3 bases, and 6 bases stayed unmatched. Germline CDR1 reads LNHDA; CDR2 reads SQIVND (reference sequence). DNA for the CDR3: TGTGCCAGTAGTATTGGACAGGGGTTAATCTACGAGCAGTACTTC. It translates to CASSIGQGLIYEQYF.

This sequence joins TRBV30 and TRBJ2-3; D not certain. From germline, CDR1 is GTSNPN and CDR2 SVGIG (reference sequence). The germline V and J ends were trimmed by 1 base and 7 bases, with 9 bases remaining between them. CDR3 size: 12 residues. CDR3 sequence reads: CAWSEFLNTQYF. The DNA for the CDR3 is TGTGCCTGGAGTGAATTCCTTAATACGCAGTATTTT.

The gene calls are TRBV6-2 or TRBV6-3 and TRBJ2-1; TRBD2 matches at 8 bases. V dropped 5 bases and J dropped 4; count of bases not matched to a gene: 7. Germline CDR1 and CDR2: MNHEY and SVGEGT. The CDR3 has 15 residues. CDR3 DNA: TGTGCCAGCAGTAATAGCGGGAATTCATACAATGAGCAGTTCTTC. It is translated as CASSNSGNSYNEQFF.

CDR3 protein: CASSLAGAPFDEQFF. The CDR3 DNA reads TGTGCCAGCAGCTTAGCGGGAGCCCCTTTTGATGAGCAGTTCTTC. The rearrangement joins TRBV11-3 to TRBJ2-1; TRBD2 might be the D (6 bases). CDR1 and CDR2 (germline): SGHNT, YENEEA. The V end was cut by 1 base, the J end by 8 bases, with 15 bases between. The CDR3 consists of 15 residues.

The chain has TRBV19 and TRBJ2-7; a weak D match, TRBD1 (5 bases). This CDR3 is built from 14 residues. V lost 1 base and J 5 bases, leaving 12 bases between the germline ends. CDR1 LNHDA and CDR2 SQIVND come from the germline V gene (reference sequence). This CDR3 reads CASSIGRQGDEQYF. CDR3 DNA: TGTGCCAGTAGTATAGGGCGGCAGGGTGACGAGCAGTACTTC. Together with reference TRBV19 and TRBJ2-7, the CDR3 gives the full variable domain: DGGITQSPKYLFRKEGQNVTLSCEQNLNHDAMYWYRQDPGQGLRLIYYSQIVNDFQKGDIAEGYSVSREKKESFPLTVTSAQKNPTAFYLCASSIGRQGDEQYFGPGTRLTVT.

The chain recombines TRBV21-1 with TRBJ2-1; no DNA check was done on the table's D call, TRBD2. TRBV21-1 is a pseudogene segment. CDR3 length: 16 residues. The CDR3 bases are TGTGCCAGCAGCAAAAAACTAGGTAATATCTACAATGAGCAGTTCTTC. This translates into CASSKKLGNIYNEQFF.

The V and J genes are TRBV19 and TRBJ1-1; D is undetermined. The CDR3 loop spans 14 amino acids. V was clipped by 1 base and J by 0 bases, with 6 bases between them. Germline V gives CDR1 LNHDA, CDR2 SQIVND (reference sequence). CDR3 loop: CASSIGRVNTEAFF. CDR3 sequence (DNA): TGTGCCAGTAGTATAGGTCGAGTGAACACTGAAGCTTTCTTT.

The J gene is TRBJ1-2, the V gene TRBV5-1; D gene unclear. The CDR3 runs to 11 residues. Between the trimmed V and J ends, which lost 5 bases and 2 bases, there was a span of 4 bases. In germline, CDR1 is SGHRS, CDR2 YFSETQ. This chain's CDR3 is CASSSNYGYTF. The DNA of the CDR3 is TGCGCCAGCAGTTCGAACTATGGCTACACCTTC.

The chain recombines TRBV19 with TRBJ2-1, with a weak D call TRBD1 (5 bases). The CDR3 covers 14 residues. Trimming removed 3 bases at V and 8 bases at J, with 14 bases between. The germline V gene has CDR1 LNHDA and CDR2 SQIVND (reference sequence). CDR3 in amino acids: CASSMVGSGYEQFF. The CDR3 coding sequence is TGTGCCAGTAGTATGGTCGGGTCAGGGTATGAGCAGTTCTTC.

J is TRBJ2-2 and V is TRBV29-1; 12 bases are a match to TRBD2. Unmatched junction bases numbered 6, after V lost 6 bases and J lost 7 bases. The V gene's germline CDR1 is SQVTM and CDR2 ANQGSEA. This CDR3 region has 14 residues. DNA for the CDR3: TGCAGCGTCAGACTAGCGGGAGTGGTCGGGGAGCTGTTTTTT. As protein: CSVRLAGVVGELFF.

Notes on this clone: At one end the junction does not follow the germline gene, possibly because of a read error. The rearrangement links TRBV10-2 to TRBJ2-3; D is perhaps TRBD2 (6 bases). Per the germline V gene, CDR1 is WSHSY and CDR2 is SAAADI. The CDR3 length is 14 residues. The CDR3 nucleotides are TGCGCCAGCAGTCCGGGACTTAGCGTCAGAACGCAATATTTT. As protein: CASSPGLSVRTQYF.

This rearrangement joins TRBV6-1 to TRBJ2-7, with TRBD1 matching 8 bases. The CDR3 runs to 16 residues. Germline CDR1 and CDR2: MNHNS and SASEGT. V shed 3 bases, J shed 3 bases, and the junction held 10 bases outside the gene matches. The CDR3 region has the DNA TGTGCCAGCAGTGAGACCGGGACAGGCGTTCGCTACGAGCAGTACTTC. Amino acids: CASSETGTGVRYEQYF.

V is TRBV10-3 and J is TRBJ2-2, with TRBD1 identical over 8 bases. CDR3 length: 15 amino acids. Unmatched junction bases numbered 4, after V lost 3 bases and J lost 4 bases. Looked up from germline, CDR1 is ENHRY and CDR2 is SYGVKD. The CDR3 nucleotides read TGTGCCATCAGTGAAAGGACAGGGCCCACCGGGGAGCTGTTTTTT. Residues: CAISERTGPTGELFF.

The V and J genes are TRBV14 and TRBJ1-1; D is ambiguous. The CDR3 contains 14 residues. V was cut by 0 bases and J by 1 base, with 6 bases left in between. CDR1 is SGHDN and CDR2 is FVKESK in the germline V gene. The CDR3 protein is CASSQDSGNTEAFF. As DNA, the CDR3 is TGTGCCAGCAGCCAAGATTCGGGGAACACTGAAGCTTTCTTT.

The chain has TRBV18 and TRBJ1-5, with D perhaps TRBD1 (5 bases). The CDR3 consists of 13 residues. Deletions cut 3 bases from V and 3 bases from J, with 6 bases between. Germline values: CDR1 KGHSH, CDR2 LQKENI. CDR3 DNA: TGTGCCAGCTCACCGACAGACAATCAGCCCCAGCATTTT. Its protein is CASSPTDNQPQHF.

This chain joins TRBV25-1 and TRBJ1-5; D perhaps matches TRBD1 (6 bases). Germline V gives CDR1 MGHDK, CDR2 SYGVNS. The CDR3 loop spans 14 amino acids. V was pared by 5 bases and J by 5 bases, with 13 bases between. The CDR3 DNA follows: TGTGCCAGCAGTTCACAGGGATTCCATCAGCCCCAGCATTTT. Its protein is CASSSQGFHQPQHF. Together with reference TRBV25-1 and TRBJ1-5, the CDR3 gives the full variable domain: EADIYQTPRYLVIGTGKKITLECSQTMGHDKMYWYQQDPGMELHLIHYSYGVNSTEKGDLSSESTVSRIRTEHFPLTLESARPSHTSQYLCASSSQGFHQPQHFGDGTRLSIL.

This chain connects TRBV3-1 (or the pseudogene TRBV3-2) to TRBJ2-7; D unresolved. This CDR3 is 11 amino acids long. Germline V CDR1 and CDR2: LGHDT, YNNKEL (reference sequence). V was cut by 4 bases and J by 2 bases, with 3 bases left in between. CDR3 sequence: CASSLTYEQYF. For the CDR3, the DNA is TGTGCCAGCAGCCTAACCTACGAGCAGTACTTC.

As regards this clone: A read error may produce the germline difference seen at one junction end. This sample includes further DNA sequences coding for the same CDR3. The chain employs TRBV5-4 and TRBJ2-7, with a weak D call TRBD1 (6 bases). This CDR3 comprises 16 residues. Germline V lookup: CDR1 SGHNT, CDR2 YYREEE (reference sequence). The CDR3 loop is CASSLAGGDTRYEQYF. In nucleotides, the CDR3 is TGTGCCAGTAGCTTGGCTGGTGGGGACACCCGCTACGAGCAGTACTTC.

J is TRBJ2-7 and V is TRBV10-3; 14 bases agree with TRBD2. J was trimmed by 6 bases and V by 2 bases; bases with no gene match: 12. The CDR3 contains 18 residues. Germline CDR1 and CDR2: ENHRY and SYGVKD. The chain's CDR3 is CAISEIAGTSGRRSEQYF. Written as DNA, the CDR3 is TGTGCCATCAGTGAGATTGCCGGGACTAGCGGGAGAAGGAGCGAGCAGTACTTC.

The rearrangement joins TRBV9 to TRBJ1-6; TRBD1 is a possible D gene (5 bases). The CDR3 is made up of 14 amino acids. The germline gives CDR1 SGDLS, CDR2 YYNGEE. V dropped 3 bases and J dropped 9 bases, with 13 bases sitting between them. The CDR3 nucleotides read TGTGCCAGCAGCGAGACTGGGGGGATTTCACCCCTCCACTTT. It yields the protein CASSETGGISPLHF.

This rearrangement joins TRBV11-2 to TRBJ2-2; possibly TRBD2 for D (5 bases). Germline V gene data show CDR1 as SGHAT and CDR2 as FQNNGV. CDR3 size: 14 residues. Trimming shortened V by 5 bases and J by 1 base, and 8 bases separated the two germline ends. The CDR3 region has the DNA TGTGCCAGCAGCCCAGGACTGAACACCGGGGAGCTGTTTTTT. Translated, it gives CASSPGLNTGELFF.

V usage is TRBV11-2 and J usage is TRBJ1-1; D remains ambiguous. Trimming left V 1 base short and J 1 base short, with 10 bases between. The CDR3 totals 15 residues. CDR1 is SGHAT, CDR2 FQNNGV, per germline. CDR3 in DNA: TGTGCCAGCAGCTTAGGTCCAGGAAGGAACACTGAAGCTTTCTTT. Protein sequence: CASSLGPGRNTEAFF.

This clone was picked up a small number of times. V and J are TRBV6-2 or TRBV6-3 and TRBJ2-2; D gene ambiguous. This CDR3 region has 14 residues. With 6 bases removed from V and 6 bases from J, the gap between germline ends came to 14 bases. Germline CDR1 and CDR2: MNHEY and SVGEGT. CDR3 sequence (DNA): TGTGCCAGCAGCCTCATTTTCAATTCCGGGGAGCTGTTTTTT. Translation gives CASSLIFNSGELFF.